These T cell receptor beta chains were read from a single sample in a study of blood T cell repertoires in COVID-19. Only in-frame clones appear in the TCRdb table, and some are missing; sequencing was by immunoSEQ multiplex PCR. The table records about 260,000 clones, approximately 84% of them present only once. Sequencing used peripheral blood. Receptors were obtained from a human donor in a cohort sampled during active COVID-19. CDR3s include the opening cysteine and the closing phenylalanine or tryptophan. The order of the fields is CDR3 length, clone size, J gene, V gene, D gene, CDR3 protein, CDR3 DNA. D genes are given only for firm matches. Only part of the rows carry a size: once, few, many, or a class if the clone is expanded.

>14|NA|TRBJ2-4|TRBV27|NA
CASSLWGPGDIQYF
TGTGCCAGCAGTTTATGGGGGCCGGGTGACATTCAGTACTTC
>13|NA|TRBJ1-2|TRBV6-5|TRBD1
CASLKDRGGGYTF
TGTGCCAGCCTTAAGGACAGGGGAGGTGGCTACACCTTC
>13|NA|TRBJ1-6|TRBV2|TRBD1
CASRRDRSSPLHF
TGTGCCAGCAGGAGGGACAGAAGCTCACCCCTCCACTTT
>13|NA|TRBJ2-5|TRBV6-1|NA
CASSDPGRKTQYF
TGTGCCAGCAGTGACCCAGGCCGTAAGACCCAGTACTTC
>16|many|TRBJ1-2|TRBV5-1|NA
CASSLGSLAAAYGYTF
TGCGCCAGCAGCTTGGGATCCTTAGCGGCAGCTTATGGCTACACCTTC
>14|few|TRBJ1-2|TRBV2|NA
CASSPDSPAYGYTF
TGTGCCAGCAGTCCTGACAGCCCGGCCTATGGCTACACCTTC
>15|NA|TRBJ2-7|TRBV7-2|NA
CASSLEGNGAYEQYF
TGTGCCAGCAGCTTAGAGGGGAACGGAGCCTACGAGCAGTACTTC
>16|NA|TRBJ2-7|TRBV10-3|TRBD1
CAIRRQGQDNSYEQYF
TGTGCCATCAGGAGACAGGGACAGGATAACTCCTACGAGCAGTACTTC
>13|NA|TRBJ1-5|TRBV19|NA
CASTIWAQGPQHF
TGTGCCAGTACGATCTGGGCCCAGGGGCCCCAGCATTTT
>12|NA|TRBJ2-3|TRBV27|NA
CASSSFRDTQYF
TGTGCCAGCAGTTCGTTCCGAGATACGCAGTATTTT
>16|NA|TRBJ2-7|TRBV4-1|TRBD2
CASSQDDSGVVYEQYF
TGCGCCAGCAGCCAAGATGATAGCGGGGTGGTCTACGAGCAGTACTTC
>15|NA|TRBJ2-1|TRBV10-1|NA
CASSVSGTRYNEQFF
TGCGCCAGCAGCGTATCCGGGACACGGTACAATGAGCAGTTCTTC
>11|NA|TRBJ1-1|TRBV3-1/TRBV3-2|NA
CASSQAAEAFF
TGTGCCAGCAGCCAAGCGGCTGAAGCTTTCTTT
>16|NA|TRBJ2-1|TRBV19|TRBD2
CASSRKGLARYNEQFF
TGTGCCAGTAGTAGGAAGGGACTAGCGAGATACAATGAGCAGTTCTTC
>14|NA|TRBJ1-1|TRBV18|NA
CASSPEELRTEAFF
TGTGCCAGCTCACCAGAGGAGCTAAGGACTGAAGCTTTCTTT
>15|NA|TRBJ2-7|TRBV11-1|NA
CASSSQVGAVYEQYF
TGTGCCAGCAGCTCACAAGTGGGGGCAGTCTACGAGCAGTACTTC
>15|NA|TRBJ2-2|TRBV27|NA
CATRSSDANTGELFF
TGTGCCACCCGTTCCAGCGACGCGAACACCGGGGAGCTGTTTTTT
>15|NA|TRBJ2-7|TRBV2|TRBD1
CASSEFGTGSYEQYF
TGTGCCAGCAGTGAATTCGGGACAGGGTCCTACGAGCAGTACTTC
>18|NA|TRBJ1-3|TRBV10-3|TRBD1
CAISGIPGQGNSGNTIYF
TGTGCCATCAGCGGGATCCCGGGACAGGGGAACTCTGGAAACACCATATATTTT
>16|NA|TRBJ2-3|TRBV27|TRBD2
CASRGWSGGPGDTQYF
TGTGCCAGCAGGGGGTGGAGCGGGGGCCCCGGGGATACGCAGTATTTT
>13|NA|TRBJ1-2|TRBV6-6|TRBD1
CASKGQTHYGYTF
TGTGCCAGCAAGGGACAGACTCATTATGGCTACACCTTC
>14|few|TRBJ2-3|TRBV5-1|TRBD1
CASSPGTGGDTQYF
TGCGCCAGCAGCCCCGGGACAGGGGGAGATACGCAGTATTTT
>17|NA|TRBJ2-2|TRBV15|NA
CATSRDLPSRVTGELFF
TGTGCCACCAGCAGAGATCTTCCGAGCCGGGTCACCGGGGAGCTGTTTTTT
>13|NA|TRBJ1-2|TRBV11-2|NA
CASSNARSGGYTF
TGTGCCAGCAGCAACGCCCGATCCGGGGGCTACACCTTC
>14|NA|TRBJ1-1|TRBV6-5|TRBD1
CASKVLTETGEAFF
TGTGCCAGCAAAGTATTAACGGAGACAGGGGAAGCTTTCTTT
>14|NA|TRBJ1-6|TRBV19|TRBD1
CASKAQGANSPLHF
TGTGCCAGTAAGGCCCAGGGGGCCAATTCACCCCTCCACTTT
>14|NA|TRBJ1-1|TRBV10-2|TRBD1
CASTETGRFTEAFF
TGCGCCAGCACCGAGACAGGGAGGTTCACTGAAGCTTTCTTT
>16|NA|TRBJ1-6|TRBV14|NA
CASSEAGTQYNSPLHF
TGTGCCAGCAGCGAGGCCGGGACACAGTATAATTCACCCCTCCACTTT
>14|NA|TRBJ1-4|TRBV18|TRBD1
CASSWTGSNEKLFF
TGTGCCAGTTCATGGACAGGGTCGAATGAAAAACTGTTTTTT
>15|once|TRBJ1-1|TRBV5-5|NA
CASSATSGVHTEAFF
TGTGCCAGCAGCGCCACCTCAGGGGTGCACACTGAAGCTTTCTTT
>15|NA|TRBJ1-5|TRBV2|NA
CASSDGSFEGQPQHF
TGTGCCAGCAGTGACGGCAGTTTCGAGGGTCAGCCCCAGCATTTT
>13|NA|TRBJ2-7|TRBV3-1/TRBV3-2|NA
CASTAGQRNEQYF
TGTGCCAGCACCGCGGGACAGAGAAACGAGCAGTACTTC
>20|NA|TRBJ2-3|TRBV18|TRBD2
CASSLSTVGTSGGNTDTQYF
TGTGCCAGCTCATTGTCCACGGTCGGGACTAGCGGGGGGAACACAGATACGCAGTATTTT
>15|NA|TRBJ2-7|TRBV5-1|TRBD2
CASRDPGLASYEQYF
TGCGCCAGCAGGGATCCGGGACTAGCTTCCTACGAGCAGTACTTC
>16|NA|TRBJ2-2|TRBV6-5|NA
CASSYRTVANTGELFF
TGTGCCAGCAGTTACCGGACAGTAGCGAACACCGGGGAGCTGTTTTTT
>14|NA|TRBJ1-5|TRBV2|NA
CASSEVQTNQPQHF
TGTGCCAGCAGTGAAGTACAGACAAATCAGCCCCAGCATTTT
>16|NA|TRBJ2-7|TRBV10-1|NA
CASSESGGLNEDEQYF
TGCGCCAGCAGTGAGTCGGGGGGTCTGAATGAGGACGAGCAGTACTTC
>13|NA|TRBJ1-1|TRBV25-1|NA
CASSEYSGTEAFF
TGTGCCAGCAGTGAATACTCGGGCACTGAAGCTTTCTTT
>15|NA|TRBJ2-2|TRBV18|NA
CASSPSQGRTGELFF
TGTGCCAGCTCACCATCACAGGGTAGGACCGGGGAGCTGTTTTTT
>11|NA|TRBJ1-4|TRBV29-1|NA
CSVEWGAKLFF
TGCAGCGTTGAGTGGGGCGCAAAACTGTTTTTT
>14|NA|TRBJ1-5|TRBV7-6|TRBD1
CASSRRQGSQPQHF
TGTGCCAGCAGCCGAAGACAGGGGAGTCAGCCCCAGCATTTT
>14|NA|TRBJ1-2|TRBV18|TRBD1
CASSPLDRGDGYTF
TGTGCCAGCTCACCCTTGGACAGGGGTGATGGCTACACCTTC
>15|NA|TRBJ1-1|TRBV18|TRBD1
CASSSLGGVRTEAFF
TGTGCCAGCTCATCGCTAGGGGGCGTCCGCACTGAAGCTTTCTTT
>15|NA|TRBJ1-1|TRBV9|NA
CASSTHPGDAAEAFF
TGTGCCAGCAGCACGCATCCGGGGGATGCAGCTGAAGCTTTCTTT
>15|NA|TRBJ1-2|TRBV7-2|TRBD1
CASSLDPGQAHGYTF
TGTGCCAGCAGCTTGGACCCGGGACAGGCCCATGGCTACACCTTC
>16|NA|TRBJ1-5|TRBV18|TRBD1
CASSSGQGDPGQPQHF
TGTGCCAGCTCATCGGGACAGGGGGACCCTGGTCAGCCCCAGCATTTT
>19|NA|TRBJ1-3|TRBV9|TRBD1
CASSGPWGTGGVTGNTIYF
TGTGCCAGCAGCGGGCCTTGGGGGACAGGGGGTGTTACTGGAAACACCATATATTTT
>12|NA|TRBJ2-5|TRBV3-1/TRBV3-2|NA
CASSQDFGTQYF
TGTGCCAGCAGCCAAGATTTCGGGACCCAGTACTTC
>19|NA|TRBJ2-6|TRBV7-3|TRBD1
CASSLQGTGGFTGANVLTF
TGTGCCAGCAGCCTACAGGGGACAGGGGGTTTTACTGGGGCCAACGTCCTGACTTTC
>16|NA|TRBJ2-5|TRBV27|TRBD1
CASSPVGTGPGETQYF
TGTGCCAGCAGCCCAGTAGGGACAGGGCCGGGGGAGACCCAGTACTTC
>13|NA|TRBJ2-3|TRBV6-5|TRBD1
CASSPQGQGRQYF
TGTGCCAGCAGTCCACAGGGGCAAGGGAGGCAGTATTTT
>16|NA|TRBJ2-7|TRBV7-2|TRBD2
CASSFQTSGYSYEQYF
TGTGCCAGCAGCTTCCAGACTAGCGGATACTCCTACGAGCAGTACTTC
>14|NA|TRBJ2-5|TRBV19|TRBD2
CASIIAGGRETQYF
TGTGCCAGTATTATAGCGGGAGGGAGAGAGACCCAGTACTTC
>13|once|TRBJ1-5|TRBV2|NA
CASSPDINQPQHF
TGTGCCAGCAGTCCGGACATCAATCAGCCCCAGCATTTT
>16|NA|TRBJ1-3|TRBV15|TRBD1
CATSRDSGGTGNTIYF
TGTGCCACCAGCAGAGATTCAGGGGGAACTGGAAACACCATATATTTT